This T cell receptor (beta chain) was captured in a study of early T cells in non-severe SARS-CoV-2 infection. From the 5' RACE reads, TCRdb called clonotypes with MiXCR, one entry per CDR3 protein. The sample has 60,000 to 90,000 distinct CDR3 sequences, over 9% seen once. A word on this clonotype: A read error may produce the germline difference seen at one junction end.

Germline-derived CDR1 and CDR2 are SGHTA and FQGNSA. This CDR3 contains 15 residues. The sequence was collected from an adult who was a healthcare worker with PCR-confirmed SARS-CoV-2 infection or an uninfected control (not recorded which). The sequencing sample was made of whole blood. The chain uses TRBV7-2 and TRBJ2-7; D perhaps matches TRBD2 (5 bases). As DNA, the CDR3 is TGTGCCAGCAGCCTCGGTGACGGCGGGCTTTACGAGCTGTACTTC. Protein sequence: CASSLGDGGLYELYF. Combining the CDR3 with reference TRBV7-2 and TRBJ2-7 gives the whole variable domain GAGVSQSPSNKVTEKGKDVELRCDPISGHTALYWYRQSLGQGLEFLIYFQGNSAPDKSGLPSDRFSAERTGGSVSTLTIQRTQQEDSAVYLCASSLGDGGLYELYFGPGTRLTVT.